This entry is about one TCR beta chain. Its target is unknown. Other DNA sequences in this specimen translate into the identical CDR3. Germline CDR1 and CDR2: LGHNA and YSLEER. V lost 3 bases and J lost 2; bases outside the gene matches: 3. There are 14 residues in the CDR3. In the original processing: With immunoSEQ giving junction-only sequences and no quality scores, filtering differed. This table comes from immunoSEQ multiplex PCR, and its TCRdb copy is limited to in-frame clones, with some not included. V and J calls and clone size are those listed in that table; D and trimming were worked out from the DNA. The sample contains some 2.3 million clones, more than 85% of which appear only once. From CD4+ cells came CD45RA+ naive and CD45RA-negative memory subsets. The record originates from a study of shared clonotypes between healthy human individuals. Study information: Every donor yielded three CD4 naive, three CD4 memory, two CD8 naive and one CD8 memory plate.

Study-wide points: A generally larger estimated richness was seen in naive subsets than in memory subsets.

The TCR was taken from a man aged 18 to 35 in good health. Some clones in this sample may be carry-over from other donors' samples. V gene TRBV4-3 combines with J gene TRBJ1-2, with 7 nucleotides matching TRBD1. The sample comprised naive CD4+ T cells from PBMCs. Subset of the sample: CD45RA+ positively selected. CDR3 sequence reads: CASSQEQGNYGYTF. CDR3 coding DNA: TGCGCCAGCAGCCAGGAACAGGGGAACTATGGCTACACCTTC.